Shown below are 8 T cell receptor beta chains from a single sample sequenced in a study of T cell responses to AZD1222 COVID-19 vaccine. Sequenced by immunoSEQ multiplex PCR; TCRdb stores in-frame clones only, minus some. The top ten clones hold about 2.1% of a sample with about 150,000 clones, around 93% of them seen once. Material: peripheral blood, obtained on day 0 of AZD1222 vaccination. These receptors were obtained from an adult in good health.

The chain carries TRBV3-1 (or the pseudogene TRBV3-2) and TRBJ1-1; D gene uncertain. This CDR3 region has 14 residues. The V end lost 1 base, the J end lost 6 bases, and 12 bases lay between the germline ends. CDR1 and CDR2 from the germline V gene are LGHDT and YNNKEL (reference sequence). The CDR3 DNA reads TGTGCCAGCAGCCAAGGACCAGTAAGGGCTGAAGCTTTCTTT. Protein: CASSQGPVRAEAFF.

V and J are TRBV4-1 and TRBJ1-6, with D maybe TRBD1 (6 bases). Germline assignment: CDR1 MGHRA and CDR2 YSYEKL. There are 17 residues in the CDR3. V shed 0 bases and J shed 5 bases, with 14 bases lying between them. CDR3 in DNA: TGCGCCAGCAGCCAAGATTGGGGGGCGCCCAATAATTCACCCCTCCACTTT. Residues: CASSQDWGAPNNSPLHF.

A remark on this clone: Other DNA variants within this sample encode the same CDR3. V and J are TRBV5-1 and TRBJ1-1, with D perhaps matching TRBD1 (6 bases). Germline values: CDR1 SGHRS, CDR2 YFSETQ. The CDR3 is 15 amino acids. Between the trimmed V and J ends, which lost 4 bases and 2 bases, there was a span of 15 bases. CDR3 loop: CASSRQDPINTEAFF. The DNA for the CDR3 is TGCGCCAGCAGCCGACAGGACCCAATAAACACTGAAGCTTTCTTT.

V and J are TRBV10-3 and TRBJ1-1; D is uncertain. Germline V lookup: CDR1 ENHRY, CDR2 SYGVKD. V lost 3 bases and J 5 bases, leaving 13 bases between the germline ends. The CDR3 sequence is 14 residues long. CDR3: CAISDGGLGTEAFF. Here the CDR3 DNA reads TGTGCCATCAGTGATGGCGGATTGGGTACTGAAGCTTTCTTT.

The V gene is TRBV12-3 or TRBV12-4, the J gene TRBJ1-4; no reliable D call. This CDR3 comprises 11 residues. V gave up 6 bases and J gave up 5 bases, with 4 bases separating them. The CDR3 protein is CASRSNEKLFF. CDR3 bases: TGTGCCAGCAGATCAAATGAAAAACTGTTTTTT.

CDR3 in DNA: TGTGCCAGCTCACATGGCAGGACTAGCGGGTTAAGCTCCTACAATGAGCAGTTCTTC. It encodes CASSHGRTSGLSSYNEQFF. The chain couples TRBV18 to TRBJ2-1; 11 bases agree with TRBD2. V was pared by 4 bases and J by 0 bases, with 11 bases of the junction left unmatched. The CDR3 contains 19 residues. Looked up from germline, CDR1 is KGHSH and CDR2 is LQKENI.

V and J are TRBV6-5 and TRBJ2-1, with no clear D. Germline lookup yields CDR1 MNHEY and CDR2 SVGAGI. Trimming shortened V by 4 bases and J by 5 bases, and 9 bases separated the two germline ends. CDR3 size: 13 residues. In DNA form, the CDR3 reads TGTGCCAGCAGTTTTCAGAATGACAATGAGCAGTTCTTC. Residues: CASSFQNDNEQFF.

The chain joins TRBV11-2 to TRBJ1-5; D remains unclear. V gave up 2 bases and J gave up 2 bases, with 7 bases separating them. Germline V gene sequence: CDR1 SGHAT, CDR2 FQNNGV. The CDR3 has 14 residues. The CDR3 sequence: CASSLREGNQPQHF. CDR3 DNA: TGTGCCAGCAGCTTACGTGAGGGCAATCAGCCCCAGCATTTT.